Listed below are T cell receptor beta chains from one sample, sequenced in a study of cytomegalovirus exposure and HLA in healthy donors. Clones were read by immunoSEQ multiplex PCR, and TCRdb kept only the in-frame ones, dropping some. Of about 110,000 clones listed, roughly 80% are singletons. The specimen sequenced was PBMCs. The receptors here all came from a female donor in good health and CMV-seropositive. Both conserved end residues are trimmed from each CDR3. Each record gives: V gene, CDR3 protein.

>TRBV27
ASRDPGEYNEQF
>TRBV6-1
ASRTGIQGGYEQY
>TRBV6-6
ASSWNTGSGELF
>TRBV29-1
SVEEPGGLAGEQF
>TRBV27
ASSFSWDRSGTEAF
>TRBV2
ASSGGGQIGSSGNTIY
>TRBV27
ASGRLAGKNTGELF
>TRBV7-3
ASSTGSYTEAF
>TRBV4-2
ASSQDTASGTTSYEQY
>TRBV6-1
ASSGRGTATYEQY
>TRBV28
ATLARYNTGELF
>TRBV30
AWSDSLAGGSTDTQY
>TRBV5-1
ASNPGDLGGNGYT
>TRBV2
ASSDLTVLN
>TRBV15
ATSRGSSGRATETQY
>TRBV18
ASSPLAGNQETQY
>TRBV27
ASSFSGGETQY
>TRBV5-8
ASSLGIGDRVQPQH
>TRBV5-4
ASSDPAGVAETQY
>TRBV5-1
ASSPGLAGAGTGELF